This TCR beta chain is from a study of graft-versus-host responses after intestinal transplantation. Turning to the study itself: Recipients underwent multivisceral, liver-intestinal, or isolated intestinal transplants. Tacrolimus plus steroids were given to all recipients for two to three years, preceded by anti-thymocyte globulin induction.

Comments on this clone: What it recognizes is unknown.

Trimming took 5 bases from V and 5 from J; bases not matched to a gene: 10. Looked up from germline, CDR1 is SGHDT and CDR2 is YYEEEE. The CDR3 totals 15 residues. The data were produced by immunoSEQ multiplex PCR, yet TCRdb's version contains in-frame clones alone and is incomplete. This repertoire shows tens of thousands of clones, about nine tenths found once; its top ten account for over 0.095%. General study points: Analysis identified GvH clones in recipient marrow, with some appearing first in ileum or blood. Allograft clonal ratios (graft-versus-host to host-versus-graft) were high in patients who had graft-donor T cell macrochimerism.

The rearrangement uses TRBV5-6 and TRBJ2-5; 9 bases match TRBD1. The receptor was isolated from a human donor who received an intestinal transplant. Sequencing used unstimulated CD4+ T cells sorted from spleen or lymph node cells, obtained before intestinal transplant. DNA of the CDR3: TGTGCCAGCAGGAGACCCGGCGGACAGGGGGAGACCCAGTACTTC. Protein: CASRRPGGQGETQYF.